The present TCR beta chain was sequenced within a study of identifying expanded T cells in peripheral blood. Measured with immunoSEQ multiplex PCR; TCRdb has only the in-frame clones, and not every one. The repertoire holds around 120,000 clones, with 84% as singletons. Source material: blood. This TCR derives from a person aged 18 to 75 in good health.

CDR3 amino acids: CASNPGRSTDTQYF. CDR3 nucleotide sequence: TGTGCCAGTAATCCGGGGCGGAGCACAGATACGCAGTATTTT. The gene calls are TRBV19 and TRBJ2-3; TRBD1 or TRBD2 may be the D gene (5 bases each). This CDR3 has 14 amino acids. Germline CDR1 and CDR2: LNHDA and SQIVND (reference sequence). V shed 7 bases and J shed 0 bases, with 11 bases lying between them. Drawing the rest from reference TRBV19 and TRBJ2-3, the complete variable domain is DGGITQSPKYLFRKEGQNVTLSCEQNLNHDAMYWYRQDPGQGLRLIYYSQIVNDFQKGDIAEGYSVSREKKESFPLTVTSAQKNPTAFYLCASNPGRSTDTQYFGPGTRLTVL.